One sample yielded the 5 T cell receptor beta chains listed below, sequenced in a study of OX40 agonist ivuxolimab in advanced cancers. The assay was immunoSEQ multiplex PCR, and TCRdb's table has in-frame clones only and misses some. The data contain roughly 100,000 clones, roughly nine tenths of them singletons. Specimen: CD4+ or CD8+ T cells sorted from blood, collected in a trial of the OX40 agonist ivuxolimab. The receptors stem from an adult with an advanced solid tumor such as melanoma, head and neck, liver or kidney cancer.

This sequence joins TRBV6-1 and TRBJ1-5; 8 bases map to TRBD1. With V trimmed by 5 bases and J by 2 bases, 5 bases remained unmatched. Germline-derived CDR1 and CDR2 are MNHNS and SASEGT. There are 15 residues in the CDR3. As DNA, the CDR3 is TGTGCCAGCAGTCCGGGACAGGTCCGCAATCAGCCCCAGCATTTT. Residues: CASSPGQVRNQPQHF.

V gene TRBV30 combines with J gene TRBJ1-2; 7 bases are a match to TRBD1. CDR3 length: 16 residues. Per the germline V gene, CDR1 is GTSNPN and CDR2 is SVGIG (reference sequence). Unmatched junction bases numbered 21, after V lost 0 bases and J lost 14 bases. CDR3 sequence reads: CAWSVQTTGARMARTF. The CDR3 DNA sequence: TGTGCCTGGAGTGTACAGACAACAGGGGCCCGTATGGCTAGGACCTTC.

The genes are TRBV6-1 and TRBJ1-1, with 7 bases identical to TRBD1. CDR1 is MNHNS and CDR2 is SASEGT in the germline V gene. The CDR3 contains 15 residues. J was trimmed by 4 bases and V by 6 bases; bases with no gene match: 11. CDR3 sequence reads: CASSYYGSGGTEAFF. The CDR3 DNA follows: TGTGCCAGCAGCTATTACGGATCAGGGGGCACTGAAGCTTTCTTT.

The CDR3 region has the DNA TGTGCCAGCAGTTCGACTAGCGGGAGGCCCCGAGAGACCCAGTACTTC. Translating gives CASSSTSGRPRETQYF. This sequence joins TRBV6-5 and TRBJ2-5; TRBD2 agrees at 13 bases. This CDR3 has 16 amino acids. Trimming removed 4 bases from V and 4 bases from J; junction bases left unmatched: 6. Germline V gives CDR1 MNHEY, CDR2 SVGAGI.

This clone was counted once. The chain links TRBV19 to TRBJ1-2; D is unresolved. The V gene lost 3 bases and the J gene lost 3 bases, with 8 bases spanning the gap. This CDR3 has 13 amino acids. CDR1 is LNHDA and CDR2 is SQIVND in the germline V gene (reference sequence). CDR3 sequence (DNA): TGTGCCAGTAGTATTAGAGCGGACTATGGCTACACCTTC. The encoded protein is CASSIRADYGYTF.